One sample yielded the 28 T cell receptor beta chains listed below, sequenced in a study of human T cells and chemical hapten exposure. TCRdb re-called the RACE reads with MiXCR, one entry per CDR3 protein. The sample consists of some 83,000 distinct CDR3 sequences, around a tenth of them appearing once. Sample time point: patch test 1, 2 weeks after DPC sensitization. As to treatment: therapeutic diphenylcyclopropenone sensitization with weekly scalp DPC. Material: whole blood, obtained in connection with sensitization to the hapten diphenylcyclopropenone (DPC). The receptors here all came from a woman in her forties or fifties with alopecia areata. Some clones in this sample may be carry-over from other donors' samples.

A remark on this clonotype: Without the conserved terminal phenylalanine or tryptophan, this CDR3 likely stems from a read error. The chain is built from TRBV18 and TRBJ1-5; TRBD1 agrees at 9 bases. V gave up 4 bases and J gave up 0 bases; unmatched junction bases: 10. This CDR3 contains 18 residues. The V gene's germline CDR1 is KGHSH and CDR2 LQKENI. The CDR3 DNA reads as TGTGCCAGCTCACTCCAACCGGGACAGGGCTATAGCAATCAGCCCCAGCATCTT. It encodes CASSLQPGQGYSNQPQHL.

The table lists this clonotype with a few counts. This sequence joins TRBV6-6 and TRBJ1-6; 7 nucleotides match TRBD1. The CDR3 is made up of 14 amino acids. After removal of 5 bases from V and 7 bases from J, the junction contained 5 bases not matched to a gene. Germline values: CDR1 MNHNY, CDR2 SVGAGI (reference sequence). CDR3 nucleotides: TGTGCCAGCAGTCGGGACAGAAGGAATTCACCCCTCCACTTT. Amino acids: CASSRDRRNSPLHF.

This clonotype has a count of ten or more. The J gene is TRBJ1-1, the V gene TRBV18, with 7 bases matching TRBD1. This CDR3 is 15 amino acids long. The junction had 6 bases not matched to a gene; V was cut back by 3 bases and J by 2 bases. Per the germline V gene, CDR1 is KGHSH and CDR2 is LQKENI. The CDR3: CASSPPGGVNTEAFF. CDR3 coding DNA: TGTGCCAGCTCACCCCCAGGGGGAGTCAACACTGAAGCTTTCTTT.

This clonotype was counted ten times or more. The chain links TRBV27 to TRBJ2-5; TRBD2 matches at 16 bases. The CDR3 is 15 amino acids. The trim removed 7 bases at V and 13 bases at J, leaving 12 bases unmatched. Germline loops: CDR1 MNHEY, CDR2 SMNVEV (reference sequence). CDR3 DNA sequence: TGTGCCAGCAACTCGCCAGGGACTAGCGGGAGGGTTCTGTACTTC. Its translation: CASNSPGTSGRVLYF.

This clonotype was counted a few times. This CDR3 is CAWSQLDEKLFF. CDR3 sequence (DNA): TGTGCCTGGAGCCAGCTCGATGAAAAACTGTTTTTT. The chain combines TRBV30 with TRBJ1-4, with unresolved D. The germline gives CDR1 GTSNPN, CDR2 SVGIG (reference sequence). Trimming took off 3 bases at V and 6 bases at J, with 8 bases between the two ends. This CDR3 has 12 residues.

This clonotype was seen a handful of times. V and J are TRBV28 and TRBJ1-5; D is unclear. CDR1 and CDR2 (germline): MDHEN, SYDVKM. Trimming removed 5 bases at V and 0 bases at J, with 17 bases between. CDR3 length: 17 residues. The CDR3 protein is CASSPRSGAYSNQPQHF. DNA of the CDR3: TGTGCCAGCAGTCCCCGCAGTGGCGCCTATAGCAATCAGCCCCAGCATTTT.

V gene TRBV18 combines with J gene TRBJ1-2; D gene unclear. CDR1 is KGHSH, CDR2 LQKENI, per germline. The germline V and J ends were trimmed by 5 bases and 1 base, with 11 bases remaining between them. The CDR3 length is 14 residues. The CDR3 region has the DNA TGTGCCAGCTCAGACCAACGGCATAACTATGGCTACACCTTC. It specifies CASSDQRHNYGYTF.

This clonotype was picked up many times. This chain uses TRBV11-2 with TRBJ2-2, with D possibly matching TRBD1 (5 bases). CDR1 and CDR2 from the germline V gene are SGHAT and FQNNGV. With 5 bases removed from V and 3 bases from J, the gap between germline ends came to 22 bases. This CDR3 is built from 18 residues. CDR3 in DNA: TGTGCCAGCAGCCCCGTTAGGGGCCTCCCGAGGCACACCGGGGAGCTGTTTTTT. This encodes CASSPVRGLPRHTGELFF. The variable domain in full, with the rest retrieved from reference TRBV11-2 and TRBJ2-2, is EAGVAQSPRYKIIEKRQSVAFWCNPISGHATLYWYQQILGQGPKLLIQFQNNGVVDDSQLPKDRFSAERLKGVDSTLKIQPAKLEDSAVYLCASSPVRGLPRHTGELFFGEGSRLTVL.

This clonotype was found a few times. V is TRBV6-4 and J is TRBJ2-3; D call uncertain. The CDR3 spans 8 residues. Trimming took 9 bases from V and 8 from J, leaving 3 bases between them. The germline CDR1 and CDR2 sequences are MRHNA and SNTAGT. DNA of the CDR3: TGTGCCAGTTCTACGCAGTATTTT. This encodes CASSTQYF.

The rearrangement joins TRBV19 to TRBJ2-1; a possible D gene is TRBD1 (5 bases). This CDR3 spans 15 amino acids. The germline V gene has CDR1 LNHDA and CDR2 SQIVND (reference sequence). Trimming took 1 base from V and 8 from J, leaving 15 bases between them. In DNA, the CDR3 is TGTGCCAGTAGTATAGGGGGCCCCCCGTCCCATGAGCAGTTCTTC. Its translation: CASSIGGPPSHEQFF.

At least ten counts were recorded for this clonotype. J is TRBJ1-4 and V is TRBV7-9, with D unresolved. The CDR3 has 14 amino acids. V was trimmed by 5 bases and J by 6 bases, leaving 13 bases between them. Per germline, CDR1 SEHNR and CDR2 FQNEAQ (reference sequence). Here the CDR3 reads CASSLSGLDEKLFF. CDR3 in DNA: TGTGCCAGCAGCCTTTCTGGGTTGGATGAAAAACTGTTTTTT.

The genes are TRBV6-2 or TRBV6-3 and TRBJ1-1; no clear D. Germline CDR1 and CDR2: MNHEY and SVGEGT. The CDR3 extends over 13 amino acids. The V end lost 0 bases, the J end lost 7 bases, and 9 bases lay between the germline ends. This chain's CDR3 is CASSYSSTREAFF. CDR3 DNA sequence: TGTGCCAGCAGTTACTCGAGCACCCGTGAAGCTTTCTTT.

The chain recombines TRBV30 with TRBJ2-3; D remains ambiguous. The CDR3 consists of 13 residues. Trimming pared 1 base from V and 0 bases from J, leaving 5 bases between. The germline gives CDR1 GTSNPN, CDR2 SVGIG (reference sequence). The CDR3 here is CAWSEHSTDTQYF. The DNA for the CDR3 is TGTGCCTGGAGTGAACACAGCACAGATACGCAGTATTTT.

The chain combines TRBV19 with TRBJ2-2; 7 positions agree with TRBD2. V lost 6 bases and J lost 4; bases outside the gene matches: 11. The CDR3 loop spans 16 amino acids. CDR1 and CDR2 from the germline V gene are LNHDA and SQIVND (reference sequence). The CDR3 region has the DNA TGTGCCAGTAGCCCCTATGGCGGGAGTACCACCGGGGAGCTGTTTTTT. Translating gives CASSPYGGSTTGELFF.

This clonotype was seen at least ten times. The chain has TRBV24-1 and TRBJ1-4; perhaps TRBD1 as D (5 bases). Trimming cost V 5 bases and J 10 bases, with 19 bases left between them. From germline, CDR1 is KGHDR and CDR2 SFDVKD. CDR3 length: 15 amino acids. This CDR3 is CATSAIQATKGKLFF. Here the CDR3 DNA reads TGTGCCACCAGTGCCATACAGGCGACGAAAGGAAAACTGTTTTTT.

The rearrangement joins TRBV19 to TRBJ1-3; D gene unclear. V shed 6 bases and J shed 4 bases, with 13 bases lying between them. The CDR3 totals 14 residues. Germline CDR1 reads LNHDA; CDR2 reads SQIVND (reference sequence). The CDR3 DNA sequence: TGTGCCAGTAGCCCATCTACAGCCGGAAACACCATATATTTT. Protein sequence: CASSPSTAGNTIYF.

The rearrangement links TRBV7-6 to TRBJ2-7; D is uncertain. Trimming took off 4 bases at V and 2 bases at J, with 9 bases between the two ends. CDR1 is SGHVS and CDR2 is FNYEAQ in the germline V gene. This CDR3 spans 13 amino acids. CDR3 in amino acids: CASSSSGTYEQYF. CDR3 DNA: TGTGCCAGCAGCTCTTCTGGGACCTACGAGCAGTACTTC.

This chain connects TRBV7-9 to TRBJ1-5; 8 bases fit TRBD1. With V trimmed by 2 bases and J by 5 bases, 2 bases remained unmatched. Per germline, CDR1 SEHNR and CDR2 FQNEAQ (reference sequence). The CDR3 is made up of 14 amino acids. The CDR3 sequence: CASSLTGGHQPQHF. DNA for the CDR3: TGTGCCAGCAGCTTAACAGGGGGGCATCAGCCCCAGCATTTT.

In this sample, this clonotype turned up many times. The chain employs TRBV6-6 and TRBJ2-7, with D possibly being TRBD1 (5 bases). The germline V gene has CDR1 MNHNY and CDR2 SVGAGI (reference sequence). V lost 4 bases and J 5 bases, leaving 12 bases between the germline ends. The CDR3 is 13 residues long. The DNA for the CDR3 is TGTGCCAGCAGTTGGAAGGGGCAGGACGAGCAGTACTTC. It specifies CASSWKGQDEQYF.

This clonotype was found a few times. Its ends do not fully match the called genes, so a read error is possible. V usage is TRBV7-7 and J usage is TRBJ1-6; perhaps TRBD1 as D (5 bases). CDR1 is SSHAT and CDR2 is FNYEAQ in the germline V gene (reference sequence). The CDR3 is made up of 14 amino acids. DNA for the CDR3: TGTGCTAGCAGCCCTCGGGACTACGTTTCACCCCTCCACTTT. Residues: CASSPRDYVSPLHF.

The chain has TRBV21-1 and TRBJ2-1; the tabulated D call, TRBD1, remains unverified against the DNA. TRBV21-1 is a known pseudogene. This CDR3 comprises 17 residues. CDR3 residues: CASSKGVGTDQCDGQFF. DNA for the CDR3: TGTGCCAGCAGCAAAGGAGTCGGGACAGATCAATGTGATGGGCAGTTCTTC.

This chain uses TRBV18 with TRBJ2-3; D is uncertain. The CDR3 covers 15 residues. V lost 1 base and J 0 bases, leaving 8 bases between the germline ends. Germline values: CDR1 KGHSH, CDR2 LQKENI. CDR3 protein: CASSPLESSTDTQYF. In DNA form, the CDR3 reads TGTGCCAGCTCACCACTTGAGAGTAGCACAGATACGCAGTATTTT.

This clonotype has a count of ten or more. This rearrangement joins TRBV19 to TRBJ2-1; 8 nucleotides align to TRBD2. J was trimmed by 5 bases and V by 5 bases; bases with no gene match: 11. Germline V lookup: CDR1 LNHDA, CDR2 SQIVND (reference sequence). This CDR3 is built from 16 residues. The CDR3: CASSSAAGGPNNEQFF. The CDR3 bases are TGTGCCAGTAGTTCCGCGGCGGGGGGCCCTAACAATGAGCAGTTCTTC. The complete variable domain, with remaining parts taken from reference TRBV19 and TRBJ2-1, reads DGGITQSPKYLFRKEGQNVTLSCEQNLNHDAMYWYRQDPGQGLRLIYYSQIVNDFQKGDIAEGYSVSREKKESFPLTVTSAQKNPTAFYLCASSSAAGGPNNEQFFGPGTRLTVL.

V gene TRBV7-9 combines with J gene TRBJ2-6; TRBD2 is a possible D gene (5 bases). The CDR3 sequence is 15 residues long. Per germline, CDR1 SEHNR and CDR2 FQNEAQ (reference sequence). V was clipped by 5 bases and J by 0 bases, with 8 bases between them. CDR3 protein: CASSRGISGANVLTF. The CDR3 DNA reads TGTGCCAGCAGCCGGGGAATCTCTGGGGCCAACGTCCTGACTTTC.

The V and J genes are TRBV2 and TRBJ1-5; TRBD1 is a possible D gene (5 bases). Trimming stripped 3 bases from V and 7 bases from J, with 13 bases between. CDR3 length equals 14 residues. Germline CDR1 reads SNHLY; CDR2 reads FYNNEI. Here the CDR3 DNA reads TGTGCCAGCAGTGATTGGGCAGGGCCCCAGCCCCAGCATTTT. Its protein product is CASSDWAGPQPQHF.

This clonotype was seen ten or more times. Here the CDR3 DNA reads TGCAGCGTTGCCACCGGGACTACACAGGGAAATGAGCAGTTCTTC. Protein product: CSVATGTTQGNEQFF. The V gene is TRBV29-1, the J gene TRBJ2-1, with D possibly matching TRBD2 (7 bases). Germline V gene sequence: CDR1 SQVTM, CDR2 ANQGSEA. V shed 4 bases and J shed 7 bases, with 20 bases lying between them. This CDR3 is built from 15 residues.

This clonotype was seen only a few times. The V gene is TRBV6-2 or TRBV6-3, the J gene TRBJ2-5; D not resolved. The CDR3 extends over 15 amino acids. Per germline, CDR1 MNHEY and CDR2 SVGEGT. V lost 2 bases and J 1 base, leaving 11 bases between the germline ends. The CDR3 sequence: CASSYIRSVQETQYF. For the CDR3, the DNA is TGTGCCAGCAGTTACATAAGATCGGTCCAAGAGACCCAGTACTTC.

This clonotype was seen at least ten times. This chain joins TRBV3-1 and TRBJ2-5; 8 nucleotides align to TRBD1. Germline V CDR1 and CDR2: LGHDT, YNNKEL (reference sequence). The V segment lost 0 bases and the J segment 3 bases; nucleotides outside the gene matches: 6. The CDR3 covers 16 residues. This CDR3 is CASSQDSGTGEETQYF. In DNA form, the CDR3 reads TGTGCCAGCAGCCAAGACTCCGGGACAGGAGAAGAGACCCAGTACTTC.